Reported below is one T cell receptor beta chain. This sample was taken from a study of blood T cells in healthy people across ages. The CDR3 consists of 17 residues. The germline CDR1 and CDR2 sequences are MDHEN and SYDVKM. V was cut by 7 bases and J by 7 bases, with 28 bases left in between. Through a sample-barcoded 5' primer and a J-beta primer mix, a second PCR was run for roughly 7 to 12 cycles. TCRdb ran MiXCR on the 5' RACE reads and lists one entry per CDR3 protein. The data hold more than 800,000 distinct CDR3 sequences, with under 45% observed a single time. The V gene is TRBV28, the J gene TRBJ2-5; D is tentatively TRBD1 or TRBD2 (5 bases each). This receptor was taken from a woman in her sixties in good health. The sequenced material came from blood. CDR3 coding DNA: TGTGCCAGCAAACCCCCACCGAGTGAGGGGCCCGTAGGGACCCAGTACTTC. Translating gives CASKPPPSEGPVGTQYF.